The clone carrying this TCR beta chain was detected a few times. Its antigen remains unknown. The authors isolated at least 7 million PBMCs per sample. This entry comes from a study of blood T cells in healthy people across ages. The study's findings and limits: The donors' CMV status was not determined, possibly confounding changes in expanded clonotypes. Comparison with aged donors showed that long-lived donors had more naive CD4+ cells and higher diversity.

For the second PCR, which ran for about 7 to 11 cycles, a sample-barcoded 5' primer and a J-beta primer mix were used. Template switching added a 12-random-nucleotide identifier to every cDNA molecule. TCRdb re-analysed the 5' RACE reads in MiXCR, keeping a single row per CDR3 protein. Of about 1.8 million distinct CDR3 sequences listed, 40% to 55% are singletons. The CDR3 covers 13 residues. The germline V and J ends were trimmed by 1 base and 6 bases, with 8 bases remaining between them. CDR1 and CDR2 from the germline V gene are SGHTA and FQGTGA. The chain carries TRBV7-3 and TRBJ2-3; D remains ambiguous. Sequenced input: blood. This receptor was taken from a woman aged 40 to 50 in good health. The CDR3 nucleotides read TGTGCCAGCAGCTTAAGGCGCATGGATACGCAGTATTTT. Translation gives CASSLRRMDTQYF.